One sample yielded the 22 T cell receptor beta chains listed below, sequenced in a study of cytomegalovirus exposure and HLA in healthy donors. Vbeta (60) and Jbeta (13) primers were used in the PCR. This table comes from immunoSEQ multiplex PCR, and its TCRdb copy is limited to in-frame clones, with some not included. Here the sample spans some 90,000 clones, roughly 74% being singletons. What was sequenced was PBMCs. The receptors shown here come from a woman in her 70s in good health and CMV-seropositive.

The genes are TRBV7-2 and TRBJ2-7; 12 nucleotides align to TRBD1. The CDR3 sequence is 16 residues long. Trimming removed 5 bases from V and 6 bases from J; junction bases left unmatched: 11. The germline V gene encodes CDR1 SGHTA and CDR2 FQGNSA. The CDR3 loop reads CASSPQPGQGAGEQYF. The CDR3 coding sequence is TGTGCCAGCAGCCCGCAGCCGGGACAGGGGGCGGGCGAGCAGTACTTC. The variable domain in full, completed from reference TRBV7-2 and TRBJ2-7, reads GAGVSQSPSNKVTEKGKDVELRCDPISGHTALYWYRQSLGQGLEFLIYFQGNSAPDKSGLPSDRFSAERTGGSVSTLTIQRTQQEDSAVYLCASSPQPGQGAGEQYFGPGTRLTVT.

V gene TRBV5-1 combines with J gene TRBJ2-5; 10 nucleotides line up with TRBD2. The CDR3 extends over 17 amino acids. V lost 1 base and J lost 2; bases outside the gene matches: 8. Germline CDR1 and CDR2: SGHRS and YFSETQ. Here the CDR3 DNA reads TGCGCCAGCAGCTTGTATTTACTAGCGGGGAATCAAGAGACCCAGTACTTC. Encoded protein: CASSLYLLAGNQETQYF.

This clone turned up a few times. The rearrangement uses TRBV28 and TRBJ1-4, with D perhaps TRBD1 (6 bases). The V gene's germline CDR1 is MDHEN and CDR2 SYDVKM. The germline V and J ends were trimmed by 3 bases and 8 bases, with 13 bases remaining between them. The length of the CDR3 is 14 residues. The DNA of the CDR3 is TGTGCCAGCAGTTTTACAGGGTTTAGGGAAAAACTGTTTTTT. As protein: CASSFTGFREKLFF.

In its sample, this clone was seen a few times. The rearrangement links TRBV6-5 to TRBJ1-5; D possibly corresponds to TRBD1 (5 bases). Germline-derived CDR1 and CDR2 are MNHEY and SVGAGI. The CDR3 has 14 amino acids. Trimming cost V 8 bases and J 1 base, with 12 bases left between them. The CDR3 DNA reads as TGTGCCAGCCGCCAGGGAGGCAGCAATCAGCCCCAGCATTTT. Translating gives CASRQGGSNQPQHF.

V and J are TRBV27 and TRBJ1-6, with 9 nucleotides matching TRBD1. The CDR3 length is 14 residues. Trimming cost V 4 bases and J 7 bases; bases outside gene matches: 2. Germline loops: CDR1 MNHEY, CDR2 SMNVEV (reference sequence). Here the CDR3 DNA reads TGTGCCAGCAGTTACGGACAGGGGAATTCACCCCTCCACTTT. It is translated as CASSYGQGNSPLHF.

In its sample, this clone was seen once. In nucleotides, the CDR3 is TGTGCCAGTAGTTTTCGTGACAGGGGTGATACGCAGTATTTT. This encodes CASSFRDRGDTQYF. V and J are TRBV19 and TRBJ2-3; 8 nucleotides match TRBD1. Looked up from germline, CDR1 is LNHDA and CDR2 is SQIVND (reference sequence). The CDR3 consists of 14 residues. V lost 5 bases to trimming and J lost 6 bases; unmatched junction nucleotides: 7.

The rearrangement uses TRBV28 and TRBJ2-5, with 9 bases identical to TRBD2. The last part of the DNA fits TRBJ2-7 better; the J call may be wrong. The CDR3 contains 15 residues. The V gene's germline CDR1 is MDHEN and CDR2 SYDVKM. Written as DNA, the CDR3 is TGTGCCAGCAGTTTATGGCTAGCGGGAACCTACGAGCAGTACTTC. It translates to CASSLWLAGTYEQYF.

This sequence joins TRBV2 and TRBJ1-1, with D unclear. Trimming removed 3 bases at V and 0 bases at J, with 8 bases between. Germline V gene data show CDR1 as SNHLY and CDR2 as FYNNEI. This CDR3 region has 14 residues. The CDR3 DNA sequence: TGTGCCAGCAGTGACTACGAGATGAACACTGAAGCTTTCTTT. It yields the protein CASSDYEMNTEAFF.

Here the CDR3 DNA reads TGCGCCAGCAGCCTTCGAGAGGTGGACTCCTCATCCTACGAGCAGTACTTC. This translates into CASSLREVDSSSYEQYF. V usage is TRBV4-1 and J usage is TRBJ2-7, with a tentative D call TRBD2 (5 bases). CDR3 length: 17 amino acids. V was pared by 4 bases and J by 1 base, with 20 bases between. Germline-derived CDR1 and CDR2 are MGHRA and YSYEKL.

This clone was counted only a few times. This chain links TRBV6-6 with TRBJ1-1; D not certain. Trimming removed 8 bases at V and 8 bases at J, with 21 bases between. The CDR3 spans 14 residues. CDR1 is MNHNY, CDR2 SVGAGI, per germline (reference sequence). The CDR3 here is CASLTRPQAPEAFF. The CDR3 DNA reads TGTGCCAGCCTAACCCGCCCCCAAGCCCCCGAAGCTTTCTTT.

This chain connects TRBV5-4 to TRBJ1-2, with 9 bases fitting TRBD1. Germline V lookup: CDR1 SGHNT, CDR2 YYREEE (reference sequence). The ends lost 0 bases at V and 5 bases at J; junction bases unmatched: 8. The CDR3 is made up of 16 amino acids. The DNA of the CDR3 is TGTGCCAGCAGCTTGGGACAGGGGGTAGAGAAATATGGCTACACCTTC. Its translation is CASSLGQGVEKYGYTF.

The rearrangement links TRBV28 to TRBJ2-2, with D possibly matching TRBD1 (6 bases). There are 15 residues in the CDR3. Trimming shortened V by 3 bases and J by 6 bases, and 14 bases separated the two germline ends. Germline loops: CDR1 MDHEN, CDR2 SYDVKM. The CDR3 nucleotides are TGTGCCAGCAGTTTCCTTACAGGGTACCCCGGGGAGCTGTTTTTT. The encoded protein is CASSFLTGYPGELFF.

V gene TRBV27 combines with J gene TRBJ2-7; D ambiguous. The CDR3 loop spans 11 amino acids. Germline V gene data show CDR1 as MNHEY and CDR2 as SMNVEV (reference sequence). Trimming pared 5 bases from V and 6 bases from J, leaving 8 bases between. Written as DNA, the CDR3 is TGTGCCAGCAGTACCACGGGCGAGCAGTACTTC. Protein product: CASSTTGEQYF.

This clone was picked up a small number of times. The J gene is TRBJ1-1, the V gene TRBV5-1, with D tentatively TRBD1 (5 bases). V shed 3 bases and J shed 2 bases, with 8 bases lying between them. Looked up from germline, CDR1 is SGHRS and CDR2 is YFSETQ. This CDR3 region has 13 residues. Here the CDR3 reads CASSSTDNTEAFF. The CDR3 DNA follows: TGCGCCAGCAGCTCGACAGATAACACTGAAGCTTTCTTT. Complete variable domain (other parts from reference TRBV5-1 and TRBJ1-1): KAGVTQTPRYLIKTRGQQVTLSCSPISGHRSVSWYQQTPGQGLQFLFEYFSETQRNKGNFPGRFSGRQFSNSRSEMNVSTLELGDSALYLCASSSTDNTEAFFGQGTRLTVV.

The CDR3 sequence is CASKETGGLANYGYTF. The DNA for the CDR3 is TGTGCCAGCAAGGAAACAGGGGGCCTAGCTAACTATGGCTACACCTTC. The chain has TRBV21-1 and TRBJ1-2; the table's D gene call, TRBD1, was not cross checked with the DNA. TRBV21-1 is classified as a pseudogene. CDR3 length: 16 residues.

The chain has TRBV7-2 and TRBJ2-7, with TRBD2 identical over 7 bases. The germline CDR1 and CDR2 sequences are SGHTA and FQGNSA. This CDR3 contains 15 residues. Trimming removed 5 bases from V and 1 base from J; junction bases left unmatched: 8. CDR3 DNA: TGTGCCAGCAGCGACTCGGGGCGGGGGTCCTACGAGCAGTACTTC. Protein product: CASSDSGRGSYEQYF.

The J gene is TRBJ1-2, the V gene TRBV5-6; D unclear. Trimming took off 2 bases at V and 8 bases at J, with 16 bases between the two ends. The CDR3 runs 14 residues. Germline CDR1 is SGHDT and CDR2 is YYEEEE. The CDR3 sequence: CASSFGHLSIGYTF. CDR3 DNA sequence: TGTGCCAGCAGCTTTGGGCACCTGTCTATAGGCTACACCTTC.

This clone was counted between two and nine times. J is TRBJ2-7 and V is TRBV6-1, with D possibly matching TRBD1 (6 bases). This CDR3 spans 13 amino acids. Germline V CDR1 and CDR2: MNHNS, SASEGT. V lost 5 bases and J lost 2, with 10 bases in between. The CDR3 loop reads CASSMDSTYEQYF. Written as DNA, the CDR3 is TGTGCCAGCAGTATGGACAGTACCTACGAGCAGTACTTC.

In DNA, the CDR3 is TGTGCCACCACCCGACTAGCGGCCTCGAACACCGGGGAGCTGTTTTTT. Its translation is CATTRLAASNTGELFF. The rearrangement links TRBV28 to TRBJ2-2; 9 positions match TRBD2. Unmatched junction bases numbered 9, after V lost 10 bases and J lost 0 bases. In germline, CDR1 is MDHEN, CDR2 SYDVKM. CDR3 length: 16 residues.

This clone turned up a few times. V and J are TRBV5-1 and TRBJ2-2; 9 nucleotides agree with TRBD1. The CDR3 spans 15 residues. In germline, CDR1 is SGHRS, CDR2 YFSETQ. The V segment lost 4 bases and the J segment 1 base; nucleotides outside the gene matches: 2. The CDR3 nucleotides are TGCGCCAGCAGCACGACAGGGGGGAACACCGGGGAGCTGTTTTTT. This translates into CASSTTGGNTGELFF.

This clone was seen only a few times. The gene calls are TRBV9 and TRBJ2-1; a possible D gene is TRBD1 (5 bases). The V end lost 0 bases, the J end lost 6 bases, and 10 bases lay between the germline ends. The germline CDR1 and CDR2 sequences are SGDLS and YYNGEE. The CDR3 is 14 residues long. The CDR3 reads CASSVGQGRNEQFF. The CDR3 region has the DNA TGTGCCAGCAGCGTAGGGCAGGGTCGCAATGAGCAGTTCTTC.

This clone came up a few times. This rearrangement joins TRBV19 to TRBJ2-7, with TRBD2 matching over 8 bases. The CDR3 sequence is 15 residues long. J lost 6 bases, V lost 6 bases, and 13 bases had no gene match. CDR1 and CDR2 (germline): LNHDA, SQIVND (reference sequence). The CDR3 nucleotides read TGTGCCAGTAGCTCCCCAATAGCGGGATTCTCCGAGCAGTACTTC. This sequence encodes CASSSPIAGFSEQYF.